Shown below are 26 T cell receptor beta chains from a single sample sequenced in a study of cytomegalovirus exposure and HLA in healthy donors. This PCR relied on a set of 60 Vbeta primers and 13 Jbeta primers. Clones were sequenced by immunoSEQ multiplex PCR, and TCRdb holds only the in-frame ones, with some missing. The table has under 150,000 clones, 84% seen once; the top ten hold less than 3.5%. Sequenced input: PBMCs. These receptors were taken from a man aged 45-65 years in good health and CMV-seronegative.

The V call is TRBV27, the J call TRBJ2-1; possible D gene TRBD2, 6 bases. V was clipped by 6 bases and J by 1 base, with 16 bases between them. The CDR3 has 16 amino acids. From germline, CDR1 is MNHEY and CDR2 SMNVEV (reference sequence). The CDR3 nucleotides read TGTGCCAGCAGCCTGCTAGGCGGGGAATCCTACAATGAGCAGTTCTTC. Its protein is CASSLLGGESYNEQFF.

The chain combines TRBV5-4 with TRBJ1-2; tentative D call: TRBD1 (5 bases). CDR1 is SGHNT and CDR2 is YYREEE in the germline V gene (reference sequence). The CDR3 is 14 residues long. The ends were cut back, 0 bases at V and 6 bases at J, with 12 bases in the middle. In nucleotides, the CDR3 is TGTGCCAGCAGCTTGGTCGGAGGGGCCAATGGCTACACCTTC. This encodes CASSLVGGANGYTF. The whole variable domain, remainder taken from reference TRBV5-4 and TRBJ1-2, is ETGVTQSPTHLIKTRGQQVTLRCSSQSGHNTVSWYQQALGQGPQFIFQYYREEENGRGNFPPRFSGLQFPNYSSELNVNALELDDSALYLCASSLVGGANGYTFGSGTRLTVV.

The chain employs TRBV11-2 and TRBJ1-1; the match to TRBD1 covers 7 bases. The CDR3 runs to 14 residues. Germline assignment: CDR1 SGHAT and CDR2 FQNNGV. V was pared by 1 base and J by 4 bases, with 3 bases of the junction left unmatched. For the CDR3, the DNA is TGTGCCAGCAGCTTAGGAGGGGGCGGCACTGAAGCTTTCTTT. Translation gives CASSLGGGGTEAFF.

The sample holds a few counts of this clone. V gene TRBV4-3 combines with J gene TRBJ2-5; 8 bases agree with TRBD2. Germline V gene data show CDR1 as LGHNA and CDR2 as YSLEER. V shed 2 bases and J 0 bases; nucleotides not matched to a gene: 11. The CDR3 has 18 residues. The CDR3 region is CASSQLYLSGEYQETQYF. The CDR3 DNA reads TGCGCCAGCAGCCAACTCTATCTTAGCGGGGAGTACCAAGAGACCCAGTACTTC.

The CDR3 reads CASSYLGGGDGTDTQYF. In DNA form, the CDR3 reads TGTGCCAGCAGCTACCTAGGGGGGGGCGATGGCACAGATACGCAGTATTTT. The chain links TRBV7-3 to TRBJ2-3; tentative D call: TRBD2 (7 bases). Trimming stripped 4 bases from V and 1 base from J, with 18 bases between. The CDR3 loop spans 17 amino acids. Germline assignment: CDR1 SGHTA and CDR2 FQGTGA.

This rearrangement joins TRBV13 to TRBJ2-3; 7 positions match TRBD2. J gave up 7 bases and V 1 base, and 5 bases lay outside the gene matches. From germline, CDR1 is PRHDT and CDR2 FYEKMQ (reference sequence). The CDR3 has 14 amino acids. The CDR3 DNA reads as TGTGCCAGCAGCTTAGTTTGGCGGGAGAATACGCAGTATTTT. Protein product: CASSLVWRENTQYF.

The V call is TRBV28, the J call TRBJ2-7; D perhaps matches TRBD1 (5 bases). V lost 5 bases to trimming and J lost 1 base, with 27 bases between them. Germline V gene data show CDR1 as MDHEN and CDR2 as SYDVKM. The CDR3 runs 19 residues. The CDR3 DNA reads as TGTGCCAGCAGTCCCTATAGTTCAGGGAAAGGCCCCCAATCCTACGAGCAGTACTTC. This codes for CASSPYSSGKGPQSYEQYF.

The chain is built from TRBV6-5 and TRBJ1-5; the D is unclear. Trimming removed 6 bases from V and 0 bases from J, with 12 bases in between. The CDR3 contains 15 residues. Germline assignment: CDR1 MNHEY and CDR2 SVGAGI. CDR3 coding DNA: TGTGCCAGCAGGGCCTTCCGGGATAGCAATCAGCCCCAGCATTTT. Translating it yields CASRAFRDSNQPQHF.

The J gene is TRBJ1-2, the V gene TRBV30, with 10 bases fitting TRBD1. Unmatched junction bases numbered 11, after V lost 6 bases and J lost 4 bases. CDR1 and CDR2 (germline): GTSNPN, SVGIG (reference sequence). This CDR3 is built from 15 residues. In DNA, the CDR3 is TGTGCCTGCGAAAGACAGGGGGCCCCGTTCTATGGCTACACCTTC. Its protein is CACERQGAPFYGYTF.

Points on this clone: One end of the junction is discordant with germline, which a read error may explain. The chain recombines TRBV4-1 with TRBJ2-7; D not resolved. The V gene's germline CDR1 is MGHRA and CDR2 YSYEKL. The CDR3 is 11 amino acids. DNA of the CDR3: TGCGCCAGCAGCCAAGGGCTAATGAGGAACTTC. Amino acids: CASSQGLMRNF.

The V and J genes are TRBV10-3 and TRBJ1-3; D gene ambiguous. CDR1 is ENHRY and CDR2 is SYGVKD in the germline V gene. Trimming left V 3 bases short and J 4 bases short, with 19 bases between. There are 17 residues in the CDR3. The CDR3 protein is CAISDGRVISSGNTIYF. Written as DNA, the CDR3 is TGTGCCATCAGTGACGGGAGGGTTATTTCGTCCGGAAACACCATATATTTT.

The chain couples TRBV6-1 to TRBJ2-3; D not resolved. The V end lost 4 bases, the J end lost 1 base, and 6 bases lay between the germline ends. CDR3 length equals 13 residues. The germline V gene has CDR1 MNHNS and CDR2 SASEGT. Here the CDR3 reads CASSVPGTDTQYF. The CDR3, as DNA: TGTGCCAGCAGTGTCCCTGGCACAGATACGCAGTATTTT.

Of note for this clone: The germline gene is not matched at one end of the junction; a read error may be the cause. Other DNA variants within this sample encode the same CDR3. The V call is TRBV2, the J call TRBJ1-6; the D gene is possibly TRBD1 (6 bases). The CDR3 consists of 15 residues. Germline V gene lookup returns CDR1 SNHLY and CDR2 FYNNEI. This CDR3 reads CASISETGYNSPLHF. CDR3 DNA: TGTGCCAGCATCTCCGAGACAGGATATAATTCCCCCCTCCACTTT.

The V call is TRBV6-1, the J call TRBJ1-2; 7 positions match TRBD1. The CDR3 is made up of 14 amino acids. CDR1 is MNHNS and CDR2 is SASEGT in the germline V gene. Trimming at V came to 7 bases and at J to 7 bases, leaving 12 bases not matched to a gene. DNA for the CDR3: TGTGCCAGCAATCCCCTCGGACAGGAGGCTGGCTACACCTTC. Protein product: CASNPLGQEAGYTF.

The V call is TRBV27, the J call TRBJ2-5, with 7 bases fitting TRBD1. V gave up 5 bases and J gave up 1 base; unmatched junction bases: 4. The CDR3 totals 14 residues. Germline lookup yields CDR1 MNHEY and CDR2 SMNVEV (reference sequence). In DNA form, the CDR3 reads TGTGCCAGCAGTCCTTGGGACAGCCAAGAGACCCAGTACTTC. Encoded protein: CASSPWDSQETQYF.

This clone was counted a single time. The CDR3 DNA reads TGTGCCAGCAGCTTAGGTCGCGGCAGAGCCTATGGCTACACCTTC. Its protein is CASSLGRGRAYGYTF. The chain links TRBV7-9 to TRBJ1-2; no clear D. Trimming pared 1 base from V and 4 bases from J, leaving 13 bases between. Germline lookup yields CDR1 SEHNR and CDR2 FQNEAQ (reference sequence). This CDR3 spans 15 amino acids.

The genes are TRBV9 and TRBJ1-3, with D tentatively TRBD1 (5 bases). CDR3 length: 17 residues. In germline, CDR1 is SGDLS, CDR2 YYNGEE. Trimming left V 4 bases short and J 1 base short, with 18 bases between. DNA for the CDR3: TGTGCCAGCAGCACCCCTAAGGGGCGTACATCTGGAAACACCATATATTTT. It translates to CASSTPKGRTSGNTIYF.

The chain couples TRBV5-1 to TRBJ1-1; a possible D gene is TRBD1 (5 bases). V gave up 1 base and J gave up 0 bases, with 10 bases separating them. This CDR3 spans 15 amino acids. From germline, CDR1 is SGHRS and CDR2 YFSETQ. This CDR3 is CASSLFQGMNTEAFF. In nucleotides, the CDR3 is TGCGCCAGCAGCTTGTTCCAGGGAATGAACACTGAAGCTTTCTTT.

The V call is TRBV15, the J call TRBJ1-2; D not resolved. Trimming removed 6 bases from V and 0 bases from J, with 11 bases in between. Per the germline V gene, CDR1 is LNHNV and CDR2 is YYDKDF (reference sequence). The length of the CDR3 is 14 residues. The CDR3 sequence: CATRPKGANYGYTF. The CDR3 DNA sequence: TGTGCCACCAGACCCAAGGGAGCTAACTATGGCTACACCTTC.

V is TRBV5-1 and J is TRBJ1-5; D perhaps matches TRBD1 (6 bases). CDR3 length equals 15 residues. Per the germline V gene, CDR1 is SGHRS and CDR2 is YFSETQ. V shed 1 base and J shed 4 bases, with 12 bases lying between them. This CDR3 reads CASSLSGAINQPQHF. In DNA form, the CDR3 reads TGCGCCAGCAGCTTGTCAGGGGCGATTAATCAGCCCCAGCATTTT.

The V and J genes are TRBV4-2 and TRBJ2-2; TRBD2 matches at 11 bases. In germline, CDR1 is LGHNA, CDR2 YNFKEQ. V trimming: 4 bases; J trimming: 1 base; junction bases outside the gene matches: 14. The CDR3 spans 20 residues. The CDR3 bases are TGTGCCAGCAGCCTGCACCCCTCACTAGCGGGGGAGCAGAACACCGGGGAGCTGTTTTTT. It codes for CASSLHPSLAGEQNTGELFF.

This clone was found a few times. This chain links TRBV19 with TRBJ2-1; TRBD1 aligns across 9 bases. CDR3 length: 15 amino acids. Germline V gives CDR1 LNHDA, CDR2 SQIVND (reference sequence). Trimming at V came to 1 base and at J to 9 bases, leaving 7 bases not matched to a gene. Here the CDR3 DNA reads TGTGCCAGTAGTATAGGGCACAGGGGGCACGGTGAGCAGTTCTTC. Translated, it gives CASSIGHRGHGEQFF.

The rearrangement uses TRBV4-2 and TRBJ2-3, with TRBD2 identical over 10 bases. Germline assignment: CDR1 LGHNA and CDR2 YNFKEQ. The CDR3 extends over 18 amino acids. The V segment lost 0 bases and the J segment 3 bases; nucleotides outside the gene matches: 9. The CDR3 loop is CASSQDEERGGGTDTQYF. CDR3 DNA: TGTGCCAGCAGCCAAGACGAAGAGCGGGGGGGCGGGACAGATACGCAGTATTTT.

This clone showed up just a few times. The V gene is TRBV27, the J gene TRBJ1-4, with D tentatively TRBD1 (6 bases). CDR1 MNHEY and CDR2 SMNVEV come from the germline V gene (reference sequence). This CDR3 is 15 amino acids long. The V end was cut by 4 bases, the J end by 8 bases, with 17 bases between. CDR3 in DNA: TGTGCCAGCAGTTCAACAGGGAACCAACGCGAAAAACTGTTTTTT. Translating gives CASSSTGNQREKLFF.

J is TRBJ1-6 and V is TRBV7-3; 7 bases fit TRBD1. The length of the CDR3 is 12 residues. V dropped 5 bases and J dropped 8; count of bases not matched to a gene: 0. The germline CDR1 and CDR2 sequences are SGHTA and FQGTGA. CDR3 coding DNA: TGTGCCAGCAGCGACAGGGATTCACCCCTCCACTTT. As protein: CASSDRDSPLHF.

The CDR3 sequence is CASMGQGARNEQYF. The CDR3 nucleotides are TGTGCCAGCATGGGACAGGGGGCGCGAAACGAGCAGTACTTC. The chain recombines TRBV6-1 with TRBJ2-7, with 12 bases that match TRBD1. The V gene's germline CDR1 is MNHNS and CDR2 SASEGT. V shed 7 bases and J 5 bases; nucleotides not matched to a gene: 6. CDR3 length: 14 residues.